This T cell receptor beta chain came from a study of human thymus T cells. General observations from the study: Apparent skewing of V and J gene usage characterized both thymic and blood repertoires. Thymic repertoires overlap heavily among unrelated individuals, related research has reported.

Libraries were prepared by immunoSEQ multiplex PCR; TCRdb keeps only in-frame clonotypes and omits some of them. The profile shows some 120,000 clones, about 95% of them singletons. Thymus tissue was removed during corrective cardiac surgery. Notes on this clone: Antigen: not known.

The germline V and J ends were trimmed by 4 bases and 3 bases, with 14 bases remaining between them. The CDR3 extends over 15 amino acids. In germline, CDR1 is SGHNT, CDR2 YYREEE (reference sequence). Specimen: thymus tissue. The genes are TRBV5-4 and TRBJ2-1; D gene uncertain. This TCR derives from a boy under two years old with a congenital heart defect but otherwise immunologically healthy. The CDR3 nucleotides read TGTGCCAGCAGCCTGGGTCTATCAAACTACAATGAGCAGTTCTTC. This encodes CASSLGLSNYNEQFF.